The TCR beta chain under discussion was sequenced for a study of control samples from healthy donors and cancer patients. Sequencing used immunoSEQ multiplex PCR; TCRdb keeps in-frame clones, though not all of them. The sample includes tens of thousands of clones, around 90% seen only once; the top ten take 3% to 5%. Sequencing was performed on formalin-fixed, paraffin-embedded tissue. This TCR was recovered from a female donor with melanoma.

Here the CDR3 DNA reads TGCGCCAGCAGCTTGGAGAGCGGACGGGGTTCACCCCTCCACTTT. Translation gives CASSLESGRGSPLHF. V is TRBV5-1 and J is TRBJ1-6; no reliable D call. The CDR3 is made up of 15 amino acids. Germline-derived CDR1 and CDR2 are SGHRS and YFSETQ. Trimming left V 0 bases short and J 9 bases short, with 13 bases between.